The present entry profiles one T cell receptor beta chain with its context. The antigen is undetermined. Unmatched junction bases numbered 14, after V lost 3 bases and J lost 6 bases. Germline V gene lookup returns CDR1 SGDLS and CDR2 YYNGEE. This CDR3 spans 16 amino acids. This entry comes from a study of post-analysis software for immune sequencing data. Study context: Recorded subtypes: relapsing-remitting, secondary progressive, progressive-relapsing; some patients unannotated.

Notes on the study in general: Normalized Chao1 diversity was significantly lower in multiple sclerosis patients than in controls. TRBV5-6, TRBV5-1 and TRBV20-1 were among four or five TRBV segments more frequent in patients than controls. The F measure placed samples prepared in the same batch into strongly shared clusters.

Unique molecular identifiers featured in each of the TCR beta cDNA libraries. Out of 1 to 10 million T cells, roughly 0.5 million cDNA molecules were generated. MiXCR was run by TCRdb on the PCR reads, yielding one entry per CDR3 protein. Among 450,000 to 650,000 distinct CDR3 sequences listed, roughly 40% were seen once. This chain uses TRBV9 with TRBJ1-2; TRBD1 aligns across 7 bases. The sequence was obtained from a girl aged 5 to 17 with multiple sclerosis. The material sequenced was blood. The CDR3 protein is CASSDPPGTGDDGYTF. DNA of the CDR3: TGTGCCAGCAGCGACCCCCCTGGTACAGGGGATGATGGCTACACCTTC.